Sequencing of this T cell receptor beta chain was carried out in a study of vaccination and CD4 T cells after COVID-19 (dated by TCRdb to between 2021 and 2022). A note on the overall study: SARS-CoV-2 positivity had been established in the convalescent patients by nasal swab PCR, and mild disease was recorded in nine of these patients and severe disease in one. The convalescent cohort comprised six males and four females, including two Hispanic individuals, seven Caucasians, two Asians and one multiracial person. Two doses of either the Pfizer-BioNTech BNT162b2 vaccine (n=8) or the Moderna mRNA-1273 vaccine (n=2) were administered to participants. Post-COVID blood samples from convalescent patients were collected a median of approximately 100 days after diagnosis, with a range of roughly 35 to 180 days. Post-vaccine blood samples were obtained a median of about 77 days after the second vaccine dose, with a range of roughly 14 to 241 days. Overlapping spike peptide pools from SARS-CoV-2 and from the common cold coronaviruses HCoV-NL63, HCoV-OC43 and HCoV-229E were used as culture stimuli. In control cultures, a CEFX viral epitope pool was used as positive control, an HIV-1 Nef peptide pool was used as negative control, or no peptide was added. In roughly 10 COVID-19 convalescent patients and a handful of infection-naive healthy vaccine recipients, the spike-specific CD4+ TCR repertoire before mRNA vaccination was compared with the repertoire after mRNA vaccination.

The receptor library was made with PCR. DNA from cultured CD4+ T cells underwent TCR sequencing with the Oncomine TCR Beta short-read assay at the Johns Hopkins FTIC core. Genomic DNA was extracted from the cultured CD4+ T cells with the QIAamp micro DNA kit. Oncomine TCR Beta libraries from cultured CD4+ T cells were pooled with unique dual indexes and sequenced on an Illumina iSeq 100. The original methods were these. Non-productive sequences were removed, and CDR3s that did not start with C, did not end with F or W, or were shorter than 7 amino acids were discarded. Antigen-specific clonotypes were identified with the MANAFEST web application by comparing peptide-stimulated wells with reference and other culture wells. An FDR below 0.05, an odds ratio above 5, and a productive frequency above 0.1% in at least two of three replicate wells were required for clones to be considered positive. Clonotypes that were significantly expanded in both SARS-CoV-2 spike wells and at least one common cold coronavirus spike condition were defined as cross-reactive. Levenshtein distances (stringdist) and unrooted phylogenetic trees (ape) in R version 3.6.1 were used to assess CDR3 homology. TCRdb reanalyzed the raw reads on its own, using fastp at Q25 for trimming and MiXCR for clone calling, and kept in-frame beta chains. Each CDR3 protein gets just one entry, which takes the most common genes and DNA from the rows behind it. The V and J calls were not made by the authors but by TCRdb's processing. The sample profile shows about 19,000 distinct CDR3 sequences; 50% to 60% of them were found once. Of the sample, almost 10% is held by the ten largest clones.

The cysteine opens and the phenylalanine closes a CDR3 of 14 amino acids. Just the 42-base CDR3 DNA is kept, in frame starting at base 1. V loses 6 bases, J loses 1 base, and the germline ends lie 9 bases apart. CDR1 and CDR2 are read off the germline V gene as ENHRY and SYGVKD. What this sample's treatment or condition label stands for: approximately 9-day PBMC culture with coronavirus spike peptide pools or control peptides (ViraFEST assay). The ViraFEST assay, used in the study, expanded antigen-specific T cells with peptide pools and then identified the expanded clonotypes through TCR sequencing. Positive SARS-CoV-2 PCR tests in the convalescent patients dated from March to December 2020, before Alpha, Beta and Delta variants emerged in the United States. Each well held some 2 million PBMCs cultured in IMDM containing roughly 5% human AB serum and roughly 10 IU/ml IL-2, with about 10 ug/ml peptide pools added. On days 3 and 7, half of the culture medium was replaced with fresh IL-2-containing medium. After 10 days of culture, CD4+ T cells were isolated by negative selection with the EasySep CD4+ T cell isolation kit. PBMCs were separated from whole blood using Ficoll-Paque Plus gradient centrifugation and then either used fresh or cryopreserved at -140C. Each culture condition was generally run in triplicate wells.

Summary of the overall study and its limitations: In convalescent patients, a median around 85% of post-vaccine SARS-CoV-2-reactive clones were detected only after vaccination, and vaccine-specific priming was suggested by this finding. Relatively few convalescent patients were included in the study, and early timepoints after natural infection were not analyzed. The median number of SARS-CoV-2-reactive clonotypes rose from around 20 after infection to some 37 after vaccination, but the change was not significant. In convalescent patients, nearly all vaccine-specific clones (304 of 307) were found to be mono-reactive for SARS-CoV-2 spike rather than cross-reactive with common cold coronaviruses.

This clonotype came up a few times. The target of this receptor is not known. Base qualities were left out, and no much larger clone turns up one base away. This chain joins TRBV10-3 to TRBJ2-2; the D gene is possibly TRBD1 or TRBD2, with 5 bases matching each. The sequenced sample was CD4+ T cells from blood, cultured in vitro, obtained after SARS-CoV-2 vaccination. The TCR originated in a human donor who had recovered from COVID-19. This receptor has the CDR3 CAIRGDLNTGELFF. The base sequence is TGTGCCATCAGGGGGGACCTGAACACCGGGGAGCTGTTTTTT.